The sample holds many counts of the clone carrying this T cell receptor (beta chain). TCRdb reassembled clones from the PCR reads with MiXCR. The sample has about 37,000 clones, roughly 12% seen once. All patients reached thyroid surgery having received no treatment beforehand. The data derive from a study of metastatic and nonmetastatic thyroid tumors. The receptor was derived from a female donor with papillary thyroid cancer or a benign thyroid nodule (not recorded which). Some clones in this sample may be carry-over from other donors' samples. The sequencing sample was made of blood.

CDR3 region: CASSLDRLQETQYF. The CDR3 nucleotides are TGTGCCAGCAGCTTAGATAGACTCCAAGAGACCCAGTACTTC. This chain connects TRBV7-9 to TRBJ2-5; D is ambiguous. Trimming stripped 1 base from V and 1 base from J, with 7 bases between. Per the germline V gene, CDR1 is SEHNR and CDR2 is FQNEAQ (reference sequence). CDR3 length: 14 amino acids. Full variable domain (outside the CDR3, taken from reference TRBV7-9 and TRBJ2-5): DTGVSQNPRHKITKRGQNVTFRCDPISEHNRLYWYRQTLGQGPEFLTYFQNEAQLEKSRLLSDRFSAERPKGSFSTLEIQRTEQGDSAMYLCASSLDRLQETQYFGPGTRLLVL.